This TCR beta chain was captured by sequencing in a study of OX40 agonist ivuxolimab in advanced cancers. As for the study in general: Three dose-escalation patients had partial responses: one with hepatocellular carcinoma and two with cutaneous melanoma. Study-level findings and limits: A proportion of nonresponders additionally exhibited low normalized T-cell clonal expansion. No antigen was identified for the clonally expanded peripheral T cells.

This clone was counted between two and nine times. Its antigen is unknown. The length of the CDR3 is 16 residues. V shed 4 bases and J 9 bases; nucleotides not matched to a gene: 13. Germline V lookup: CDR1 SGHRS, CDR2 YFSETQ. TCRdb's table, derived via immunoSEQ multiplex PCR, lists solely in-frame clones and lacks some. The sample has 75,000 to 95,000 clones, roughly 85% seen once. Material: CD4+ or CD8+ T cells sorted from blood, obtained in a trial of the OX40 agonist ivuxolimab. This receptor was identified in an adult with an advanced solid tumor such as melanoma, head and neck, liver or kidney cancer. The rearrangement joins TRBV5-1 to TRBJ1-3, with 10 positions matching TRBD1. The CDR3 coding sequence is TGCGCCAGCAGCGAATCGACAGGGGGCGGCTCCGGCACCATATATTTT. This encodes CASSESTGGGSGTIYF.